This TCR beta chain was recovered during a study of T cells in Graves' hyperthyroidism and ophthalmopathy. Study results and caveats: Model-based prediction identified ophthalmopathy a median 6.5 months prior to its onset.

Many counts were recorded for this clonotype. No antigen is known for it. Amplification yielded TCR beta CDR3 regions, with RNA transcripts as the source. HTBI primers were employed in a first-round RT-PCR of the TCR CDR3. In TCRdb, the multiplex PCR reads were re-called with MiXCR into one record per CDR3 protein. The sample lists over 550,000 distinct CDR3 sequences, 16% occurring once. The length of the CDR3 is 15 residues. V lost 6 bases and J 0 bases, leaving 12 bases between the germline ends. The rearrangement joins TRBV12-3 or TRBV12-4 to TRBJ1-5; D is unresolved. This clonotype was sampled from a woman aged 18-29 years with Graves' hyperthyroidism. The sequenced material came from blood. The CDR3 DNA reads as TGTGCCAGCAGGCGAGGGCAAACTAGCAATCAGCCCCAGCATTTT. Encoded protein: CASRRGQTSNQPQHF.